This entry describes one T cell receptor (beta chain). The antigen is undetermined. The data were taken from a study of cytomegalovirus exposure and HLA in healthy donors. Study-level results: Cytomegalovirus status was reportedly diagnosed by the classifier with high sensitivity and specificity. Cytomegalovirus-associated status was assigned to fewer than 200 TCR beta chains.

The repertoire was sequenced with immunoSEQ multiplex PCR; TCRdb's copy has only in-frame clones and lacks some. The sample has about 250,000 clones, about 88% seen once; the top ten hold about 11%. Germline V lookup: CDR1 SGHNT, CDR2 YYREEE (reference sequence). The CDR3 is made up of 14 amino acids. Trimming left V 5 bases short and J 3 bases short, with 12 bases between. The source material was PBMCs. The rearrangement joins TRBV5-4 to TRBJ1-5; no clear D. The clonotype comes from a man between 18 and 35 years old in good health and CMV-seropositive. The CDR3 reads CASSKDGNNQPQHF. The CDR3 DNA sequence: TGTGCCAGCAGTAAGGACGGAAACAATCAGCCCCAGCATTTT.